What follows are 31 T cell receptor beta chains derived from one specimen sequenced in a study of shared clonotypes between healthy human individuals. Profiled with immunoSEQ multiplex PCR; TCRdb holds only in-frame clones, not every one. The sample shows about 2.4 million clones, more than 90% of them seen only once. Material for sequencing was naive CD4+ T cells sorted from blood. Documented subset: CD45RA+ positively selected. All receptors come from a man younger than 35 in good health.

V gene TRBV9 combines with J gene TRBJ2-1, with TRBD1 as a possible D gene (6 bases). The CDR3 loop spans 15 amino acids. Trimming stripped 4 bases from V and 2 bases from J, with 13 bases between. Germline values: CDR1 SGDLS, CDR2 YYNGEE. Here the CDR3 reads CASSSDGGTYNEQFF. As DNA, the CDR3 is TGTGCCAGCAGCTCCGATGGGGGCACCTACAATGAGCAGTTCTTC.

A single count supports this clone. The chain combines TRBV7-2 with TRBJ2-4, with 10 bases matching TRBD1. The CDR3 length is 16 residues. The ends lost 4 bases at V and 7 bases at J; junction bases unmatched: 10. The germline V gene encodes CDR1 SGHTA and CDR2 FQGNSA. This chain's CDR3 is CASSSPYRDRGNIQYF. In DNA form, the CDR3 reads TGTGCCAGCAGCTCCCCTTACCGGGACAGGGGTAACATTCAGTACTTC. The full variable domain, with the rest looked up from reference TRBV7-2 and TRBJ2-4, is GAGVSQSPSNKVTEKGKDVELRCDPISGHTALYWYRQSLGQGLEFLIYFQGNSAPDKSGLPSDRFSAERTGGSVSTLTIQRTQQEDSAVYLCASSSPYRDRGNIQYFGAGTRLSVL.

This rearrangement joins TRBV5-5 to TRBJ2-7, with D uncertain. Germline V gene data show CDR1 as SGHKS and CDR2 as YYEKEE (reference sequence). The CDR3 is made up of 11 amino acids. V was clipped by 3 bases and J by 7 bases, with 8 bases between them. The CDR3 region is CASSSHSEQYF. The DNA for the CDR3 is TGTGCCAGCAGCTCCCACTCAGAGCAGTACTTC. The complete variable domain, with remaining parts taken from reference TRBV5-5 and TRBJ2-7, reads DAGVTQSPTHLIKTRGQQVTLRCSPISGHKSVSWYQQVLGQGPQFIFQYYEKEERGRGNFPDRFSARQFPNYSSELNVNALLLGDSALYLCASSSHSEQYFGPGTRLTVT.

The chain joins TRBV6-6 to TRBJ2-7; 7 positions match TRBD1. The CDR3 runs 15 residues. V lost 2 bases, J lost 3 bases, and 7 bases stayed unmatched. Germline loops: CDR1 MNHNY, CDR2 SVGAGI (reference sequence). CDR3 region: CASSYRGDSLYEQYF. Here the CDR3 DNA reads TGTGCCAGCAGTTACAGAGGGGACAGCCTCTACGAGCAGTACTTC.

J is TRBJ1-5 and V is TRBV27; 7 bases match TRBD1. V gave up 5 bases and J gave up 4 bases; unmatched junction bases: 5. This CDR3 is built from 14 residues. Germline V gives CDR1 MNHEY, CDR2 SMNVEV (reference sequence). Here the CDR3 reads CASSLTRGNQPQHF. CDR3 coding DNA: TGTGCCAGCAGTCTAACCAGGGGGAATCAGCCCCAGCATTTT.

V and J are TRBV14 and TRBJ2-3; D not certain. The germline CDR1 and CDR2 sequences are SGHDN and FVKESK. The CDR3 consists of 16 residues. Trimming removed 1 base from V and 2 bases from J, with 13 bases in between. The CDR3 bases are TGTGCCAGCAGCCAAGGGGAAGGGATAGTCACAGATACGCAGTATTTT. This translates into CASSQGEGIVTDTQYF.

As concerns this clone: This sample includes further DNA sequences coding for the same CDR3. The V gene is TRBV7-2, the J gene TRBJ1-1; possibly TRBD1 for D (5 bases). The germline V and J ends were trimmed by 5 bases and 2 bases, with 12 bases remaining between them. CDR3 size: 14 residues. CDR1 and CDR2 from the germline V gene are SGHTA and FQGNSA. The chain's CDR3 is CASSPGTVNTEAFF. In nucleotides, the CDR3 is TGTGCCAGCAGCCCGGGGACGGTCAACACTGAAGCTTTCTTT.

V gene TRBV29-1 combines with J gene TRBJ1-3, with D hard to call. The CDR3 has 11 residues. Between the trimmed V and J ends, which lost 6 bases and 4 bases, there was a span of 7 bases. Per germline, CDR1 SQVTM and CDR2 ANQGSEA. The CDR3 protein is CSVYFGNTIYF. Here the CDR3 DNA reads TGCAGCGTCTATTTCGGAAACACCATATATTTT.

V and J are TRBV28 and TRBJ2-7; D remains ambiguous. Germline-derived CDR1 and CDR2 are MDHEN and SYDVKM. The V gene lost 1 base and the J gene lost 5 bases, with 12 bases spanning the gap. This CDR3 comprises 14 residues. CDR3 DNA sequence: TGTGCCAGCAGTTTATCCCCGCTGAGGCACGAGCAGTACTTC. It is translated as CASSLSPLRHEQYF.

The J gene is TRBJ2-7, the V gene TRBV18, with a possible D match to TRBD2 (7 bases). Germline lookup yields CDR1 KGHSH and CDR2 LQKENI. This CDR3 has 16 residues. Trimming took 3 bases from V and 0 from J, leaving 15 bases between them. CDR3 coding DNA: TGTGCCAGCTCACCTCAAGCGGGACACAGCTCCTACGAGCAGTACTTC. Its translation is CASSPQAGHSSYEQYF.

V gene TRBV28 combines with J gene TRBJ1-2, with unresolved D. The CDR3 is made up of 12 amino acids. V was pared by 8 bases and J by 4 bases, with 11 bases between. Germline V lookup: CDR1 MDHEN, CDR2 SYDVKM. CDR3 coding DNA: TGTGCCAGCGGACCAATTGGCTATGGCTACACCTTC. Translating gives CASGPIGYGYTF.

A remark on this clone: This could be a read error, since a much larger clone is one nucleotide away. This chain joins TRBV28 and TRBJ2-1, with unresolved D. CDR3 length: 14 amino acids. Germline V gene sequence: CDR1 MDHEN, CDR2 SYDVKM. This CDR3 reads CAGRLPHGIDEQFF. The CDR3 DNA is TGTGCCGGCAGACTCCCCCATGGTATAGATGAGCAGTTCTTC.

V gene TRBV7-2 combines with J gene TRBJ2-1, with 8 bases matching TRBD1. Germline V gives CDR1 SGHTA, CDR2 FQGNSA. Trimming at V came to 5 bases and at J to 4 bases, leaving 7 bases not matched to a gene. This CDR3 is 15 amino acids long. CDR3 amino acids: CASSRGQDLYNEQFF. DNA of the CDR3: TGTGCCAGCAGCCGGGGACAGGATTTATACAATGAGCAGTTCTTC.

The J gene is TRBJ2-3, the V gene TRBV5-4, with TRBD2 matching over 13 bases. The germline V gene encodes CDR1 SGHNT and CDR2 YYREEE (reference sequence). CDR3 size: 18 residues. V was pared by 4 bases and J by 2 bases, with 10 bases of the junction left unmatched. CDR3 region: CASSRGTSGVPLTDTQYF. DNA for the CDR3: TGTGCCAGCAGCAGGGGGACTAGCGGGGTTCCGCTCACAGATACGCAGTATTTT.

The CDR3 DNA follows: TGTGCCAGTACCACTTACCCCGAGGGGAGCAATCAGCCCCAGCATTTT. This encodes CASTTYPEGSNQPQHF. V and J are TRBV19 and TRBJ1-5; TRBD1 might be the D (5 bases). Germline lookup yields CDR1 LNHDA and CDR2 SQIVND (reference sequence). Trimming stripped 7 bases from V and 1 base from J, with 17 bases between. This CDR3 has 16 residues.

This chain links TRBV12-5 with TRBJ2-1; the D gene could be TRBD1 or TRBD2 (5 bases each). CDR3 length: 13 residues. Germline-derived CDR1 and CDR2 are LGHNT and FRNRAP. The V and J ends lost 9 bases and 3 bases respectively, with 12 bases between them. The CDR3 bases are TGTGCTAGCGGTGGGGGAAACTACAATGAGCAGTTCTTC. It encodes CASGGGNYNEQFF.

The chain has TRBV7-2 and TRBJ1-1, with 11 bases matching TRBD1. The V segment lost 5 bases and the J segment 3 bases; nucleotides outside the gene matches: 5. The length of the CDR3 is 15 residues. Per germline, CDR1 SGHTA and CDR2 FQGNSA. The DNA for the CDR3 is TGTGCCAGCAGCCGGGACAGGGGGTGGGACACTGAAGCTTTCTTT. Protein: CASSRDRGWDTEAFF. Full variable domain (rest looked up from reference TRBV7-2 and TRBJ1-1): GAGVSQSPSNKVTEKGKDVELRCDPISGHTALYWYRQSLGQGLEFLIYFQGNSAPDKSGLPSDRFSAERTGGSVSTLTIQRTQQEDSAVYLCASSRDRGWDTEAFFGQGTRLTVV.

The V gene is TRBV15, the J gene TRBJ2-7; tentatively, D is TRBD2 (5 bases). Germline-derived CDR1 and CDR2 are LNHNV and YYDKDF (reference sequence). With 0 bases removed from V and 1 base from J, the gap between germline ends came to 10 bases. The CDR3 contains 15 residues. CDR3 DNA: TGTGCCACCAGCAGAGATAAATCGGGATCCTACGAGCAGTACTTC. The encoded protein is CATSRDKSGSYEQYF.

Here the CDR3 reads CASSEIGQVQETQYF. For the CDR3, the DNA is TGTGCCAGCAGTGAAATCGGGCAGGTACAAGAGACCCAGTACTTC. V and J are TRBV2 and TRBJ2-5; D not resolved. The ends were cut back, 2 bases at V and 2 bases at J, with 12 bases in the middle. The CDR3 covers 15 residues. CDR1 and CDR2 (germline): SNHLY, FYNNEI.

About this clone itself: Other DNA sequences from this sample encode an identical CDR3 as well. The gene calls are TRBV7-2 and TRBJ2-3, with D unclear. The germline gives CDR1 SGHTA, CDR2 FQGNSA. V lost 2 bases and J lost 3, with 12 bases in between. The CDR3 spans 15 residues. CDR3 coding DNA: TGTGCCAGCAGCTTACGGGTGGCCGGGACAGATACGCAGTATTTT. Encoded protein: CASSLRVAGTDTQYF.

CDR3: CASSLGGLGRSIRPHYGYTF. For the CDR3, the DNA is TGTGCCAGCAGTTTAGGAGGATTGGGCCGCTCTATTAGACCCCACTATGGCTACACCTTC. This chain connects TRBV28 to TRBJ1-2; D unclear. V gave up 2 bases and J gave up 3 bases, with 28 bases separating them. The CDR3 extends over 20 amino acids. Germline assignment: CDR1 MDHEN and CDR2 SYDVKM.

CDR3 nucleotides: TGTGCCAGCAGCCAGGTGGCCGGGGAGCTGTTTTTT. Protein product: CASSQVAGELFF. This rearrangement joins TRBV7-8 to TRBJ2-2, with D unclear. CDR1 is SGHVS and CDR2 is FQNEAQ in the germline V gene. V was shortened by 5 bases and J by 6 bases, with 7 bases between the two germline ends. This CDR3 is built from 12 residues.

The gene calls are TRBV9 and TRBJ2-3; maybe TRBD1 (5 bases). CDR3 length: 16 amino acids. V was trimmed by 0 bases and J by 2 bases, leaving 13 bases between them. CDR1 SGDLS and CDR2 YYNGEE come from the germline V gene. This chain's CDR3 is CASSVGVGEYTDTQYF. CDR3 DNA: TGTGCCAGCAGCGTAGGGGTAGGGGAATACACAGATACGCAGTATTTT.

The rearrangement links TRBV6-5 to TRBJ2-5; weak D call: TRBD2 (6 bases). The CDR3 sequence is 15 residues long. Trimming took off 6 bases at V and 0 bases at J, with 14 bases between the two ends. The germline V gene encodes CDR1 MNHEY and CDR2 SVGAGI. Here the CDR3 DNA reads TGTGCCAGCAGCCTCCGGGAGCTGTACCAAGAGACCCAGTACTTC. It is translated as CASSLRELYQETQYF.

V gene TRBV27 combines with J gene TRBJ2-1; 9 nucleotides align to TRBD2. Losses at the gene ends were 0 bases for V and 6 bases for J; bases not matched to a gene: 9. In germline, CDR1 is MNHEY, CDR2 SMNVEV (reference sequence). CDR3 length equals 17 residues. For the CDR3, the DNA is TGTGCCAGCAGTTTATCGAGGGCTAGCGGGATTATCAATGAGCAGTTCTTC. Protein: CASSLSRASGIINEQFF.

The rearrangement joins TRBV6-5 to TRBJ1-3, with 9 bases matching TRBD1. Per the germline V gene, CDR1 is MNHEY and CDR2 is SVGAGI. With 4 bases clipped from V and 5 bases from J, the junction kept 6 bases outside the gene matches. This CDR3 is 15 amino acids long. The CDR3: CASSSPTGGRNTIYF. The CDR3, as DNA: TGTGCCAGCAGTTCGCCGACAGGGGGTCGAAACACCATATATTTT.

This clone was recorded a few times. V is TRBV5-5 and J is TRBJ1-5, with 8 bases that match TRBD1. There are 15 residues in the CDR3. CDR1 is SGHKS, CDR2 YYEKEE, per germline (reference sequence). V was clipped by 3 bases and J by 4 bases; unmatched bases: 6. In DNA form, the CDR3 reads TGTGCCAGCAGCTGGGGGACAGGCGGGAATCAGCCCCAGCATTTT. This gives the protein CASSWGTGGNQPQHF.

This clone was counted once. V and J are TRBV4-1 and TRBJ2-5; D perhaps matches TRBD2 (6 bases). Germline V CDR1 and CDR2: MGHRA, YSYEKL. The CDR3 sequence is 17 residues long. V lost 3 bases, J lost 5 bases, and 22 bases lay in between. CDR3 region: CASSQAFGGASRETQYF. For the CDR3, the DNA is TGCGCCAGCAGCCAGGCTTTCGGGGGAGCGTCTCGGGAGACCCAGTACTTC.

The chain is built from TRBV12-1 and TRBJ1-4. TRBV12-1 is noted as a pseudogene. The CDR3 has 12 residues. CDR3 bases: TGTGCCAGCAGCTTTTGGGGTGAAAAACTGTTTTTT. Translation: CASSFWGEKLFF.

The chain couples TRBV4-1 to TRBJ2-1; 10 bases match TRBD2. CDR3 size: 17 residues. Per the germline V gene, CDR1 is MGHRA and CDR2 is YSYEKL. The trim removed 2 bases at V and 0 bases at J, leaving 4 bases unmatched. The CDR3 reads CASSQTPSGSSYNEQFF. For the CDR3, the DNA is TGCGCCAGCAGCCAAACCCCTAGCGGGAGCTCCTACAATGAGCAGTTCTTC.

The chain couples TRBV7-9 to TRBJ2-1; 9 bases are shared with TRBD2. The CDR3 contains 14 residues. Germline trimming cut 5 bases from V and 8 bases from J; bases unmatched to any gene: 7. Looked up from germline, CDR1 is SEHNR and CDR2 is FQNEAQ (reference sequence). CDR3 sequence (DNA): TGTGCCAGCAGCGGAGGGACTAGCATCGATGAGCAGTTCTTC. Translated, it gives CASSGGTSIDEQFF.